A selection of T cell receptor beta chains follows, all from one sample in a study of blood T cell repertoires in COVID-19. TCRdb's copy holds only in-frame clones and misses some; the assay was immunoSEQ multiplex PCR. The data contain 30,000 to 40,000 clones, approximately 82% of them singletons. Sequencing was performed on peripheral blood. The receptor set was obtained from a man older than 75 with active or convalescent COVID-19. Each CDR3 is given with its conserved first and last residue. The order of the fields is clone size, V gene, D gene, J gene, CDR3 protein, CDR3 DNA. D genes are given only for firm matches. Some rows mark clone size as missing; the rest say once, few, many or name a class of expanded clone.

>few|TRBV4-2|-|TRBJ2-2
CASSQDSQQNTGELFF
TGTGCCAGCAGCCAAGATAGCCAACAGAACACCGGGGAGCTGTTTTTT
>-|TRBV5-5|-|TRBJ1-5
CASSARGSRNQPQHF
TGTGCCAGCAGCGCAAGGGGGTCTCGCAATCAGCCCCAGCATTTT
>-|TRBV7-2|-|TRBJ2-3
CASSLGAFTDTQYF
TGTGCCAGCAGCCTAGGGGCCTTCACAGATACGCAGTATTTT
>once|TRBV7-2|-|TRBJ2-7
CASSLTSRLSYEQYF
TGTGCCAGCAGCTTAACTAGCCGCCTCTCCTACGAGCAGTACTTC
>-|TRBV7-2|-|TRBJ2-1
CASSLVPSANNEQFF
TGTGCCAGCAGCTTAGTACCCAGCGCGAACAATGAGCAGTTCTTC
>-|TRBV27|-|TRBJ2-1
CASSSLRGVSYNEQFF
TGTGCCAGCAGTTCACTCAGGGGGGTCTCCTACAATGAGCAGTTCTTC
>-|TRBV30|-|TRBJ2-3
CAWSPGSADTQYF
TGTGCCTGGAGTCCCGGGTCGGCAGATACGCAGTATTTT
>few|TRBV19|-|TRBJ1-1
CASTPPGLDAEAFF
TGTGCCAGTACCCCCCCAGGGTTGGACGCTGAAGCTTTCTTT
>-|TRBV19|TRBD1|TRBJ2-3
CASRGPNTDTQYF
TGTGCCAGCAGGGGGCCGAACACAGATACGCAGTATTTT
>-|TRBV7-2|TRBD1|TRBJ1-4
CASRITGVSGEKLFF
TGTGCCAGCAGGATAACAGGGGTATCGGGTGAAAAACTGTTTTTT
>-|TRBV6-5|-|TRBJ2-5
CASSYMGGRSLETQYF
TGTGCCAGCAGTTACATGGGGGGTCGGAGTTTAGAGACCCAGTACTTC
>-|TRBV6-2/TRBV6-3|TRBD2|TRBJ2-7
CASSYPGRGGYEQYF
TGTGCCAGCAGTTACCCCGGGAGGGGTGGTTACGAGCAGTACTTC
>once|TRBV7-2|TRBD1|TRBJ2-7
CASSEQGMGSYEQYF
TGTGCCAGCAGCGAACAGGGGATGGGCTCCTACGAGCAGTACTTC
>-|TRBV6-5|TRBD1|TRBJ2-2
CASRYPGGVTGELFF
TGTGCCAGCAGGTATCCAGGGGGCGTCACCGGGGAGCTGTTTTTT
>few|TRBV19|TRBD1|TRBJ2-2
CASSPRDRDTGELFF
TGTGCCAGTAGTCCCCGGGACAGGGACACCGGGGAGCTGTTTTTT
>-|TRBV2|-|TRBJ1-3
CASSQNRDSGNTIYF
TGTGCCAGCAGCCAGAACAGGGACTCTGGAAACACCATATATTTT
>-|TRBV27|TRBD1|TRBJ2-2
CASSLYSGQGYTGELFF
TGTGCCAGCAGTTTATACTCAGGACAGGGGTACACCGGGGAGCTGTTTTTT
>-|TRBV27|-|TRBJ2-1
CASSSRYNEQFF
TGTGCCAGCAGTTCCCGGTACAATGAGCAGTTCTTC
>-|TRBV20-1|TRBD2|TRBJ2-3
CSASASGIGTDTQYF
TGCAGTGCTAGTGCTAGCGGGATTGGCACAGATACGCAGTATTTT
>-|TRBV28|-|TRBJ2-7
CASSFLGALDF
TGTGCCAGCAGTTTTTTAGGGGCTTTGGACTTC
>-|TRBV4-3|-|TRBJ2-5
CASSQDYQGVGETQYF
TGCGCCAGCAGCCAAGATTATCAGGGCGTAGGGGAGACCCAGTACTTC
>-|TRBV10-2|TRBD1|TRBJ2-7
CASSEGTASYEQYF
TGCGCCAGCAGTGAAGGGACAGCCTCCTACGAGCAGTACTTC
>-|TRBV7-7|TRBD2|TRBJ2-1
CASSLLAGGDGEQFF
TGTGCCAGCAGCTTACTAGCGGGAGGGGACGGTGAGCAGTTCTTC
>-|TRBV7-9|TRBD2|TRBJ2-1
CAATVGTSGKFDEQFF
TGTGCCGCCACTGTGGGGACTAGCGGGAAATTTGATGAGCAGTTCTTC
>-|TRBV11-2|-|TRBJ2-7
CASSPHYEQYF
TGTGCCAGCAGCCCCCATTACGAGCAGTACTTC